A selection of T cell receptor beta chains follows, all from one sample in a study of tissue T cells after allogeneic stem cell transplantation. Assay: immunoSEQ multiplex PCR; the TCRdb copy retains only in-frame clones and omits some. The data hold about 43,000 clones, with around nine tenths observed a single time. Sequenced material: blood, taken before transplantation. The origin of the receptors is a woman aged 35 to 70 who later had graft-versus-host disease after an allogeneic stem cell transplant. CDR3s include the opening cysteine and the closing phenylalanine or tryptophan. A D gene is named only where the DNA matches it firmly. The listing skips clone size in some rows; elsewhere it reads once, few, many or a size class.

size,length,D,J,V,CDR3,DNA
-,15,TRBD2,TRBJ2-3,TRBV6-5,CASSSRGGSGDTQYF,TGTGCCAGCAGTTCCCGGGGCGGGAGTGGAGATACGCAGTATTTT
-,16,-,TRBJ2-1,TRBV6-5,CASSYLAQGPYNEQFF,TGTGCCAGCAGTTACCTGGCACAGGGCCCCTACAATGAGCAGTTCTTC
-,16,-,TRBJ1-5,TRBV28,CASNRATGNGNQPQHF,TGTGCCAGCAATAGAGCGACGGGGAACGGCAATCAGCCCCAGCATTTT
-,13,-,TRBJ2-7,TRBV11-2,CASSTPASYEQYF,TGTGCCAGCAGCACCCCCGCCTCCTACGAGCAGTACTTC
-,13,-,TRBJ1-4,TRBV19,CASSIMTNEKLFF,TGTGCCAGTAGTATAATGACTAATGAAAAACTGTTTTTT
-,14,-,TRBJ2-1,TRBV7-2,CASSPQGSYNEQFF,TGTGCCAGCAGCCCACAGGGTTCCTACAATGAGCAGTTCTTC
-,16,-,TRBJ1-5,TRBV6-2/TRBV6-3,CASSGAMAVRNQPQHF,TGTGCCAGCAGTGGTGCGATGGCAGTAAGGAATCAGCCCCAGCATTTT
-,14,-,TRBJ2-7,TRBV7-8,CASSLSQGPYEQYF,TGTGCCAGCAGCTTATCGCAGGGTCCCTACGAGCAGTACTTC
-,17,TRBD2,TRBJ2-7,TRBV18,CASSPQASGRPRYEQYF,TGTGCCAGCTCACCACAGGCTAGCGGCCGTCCCCGTTACGAGCAGTACTTC
-,15,-,TRBJ2-7,TRBV5-1,CASSLAASVSYEQYF,TGCGCCAGCAGCTTGGCAGCTAGCGTCTCCTACGAGCAGTACTTC
-,13,-,TRBJ2-1,TRBV9,CASSVGWRNEQFF,TGTGCCAGCAGCGTAGGGTGGCGCAATGAGCAGTTCTTC
-,15,TRBD1,TRBJ2-7,TRBV19,CASSVRTGIPYEQYF,TGTGCCAGTAGTGTTAGGACAGGGATCCCCTACGAGCAGTACTTC
-,13,-,TRBJ1-1,TRBV7-8,CASSLTGGTEAFF,TGTGCCAGCAGCTTAACAGGCGGCACTGAAGCTTTCTTT
-,15,-,TRBJ1-6,TRBV5-8,CASSHGQIMNSPLHF,TGTGCCAGCAGTCATGGACAGATTATGAATTCACCCCTCCACTTT
-,16,TRBD2,TRBJ2-5,TRBV3-1/TRBV3-2,CASSQFSGTYQETQYF,TGTGCCAGCAGCCAATTTAGCGGGACGTACCAAGAGACCCAGTACTTC
-,14,TRBD2,TRBJ2-7,TRBV18,CASSPPGGRIEQYF,TGTGCCAGCTCACCCCCCGGCGGGAGAATCGAGCAGTACTTC
-,16,-,TRBJ1-2,TRBV19,CASSPRGPRKGYGYTF,TGTGCCAGTAGTCCTCGGGGCCCCCGGAAGGGCTATGGCTACACCTTC
-,15,TRBD2,TRBJ2-5,TRBV7-9,CASSPVSGRGETQYF,TGTGCCAGCAGCCCTGTGTCGGGGAGGGGAGAGACCCAGTACTTC
-,14,-,TRBJ1-2,TRBV4-1,CASSQVGRNYGYTF,TGCGCCAGCAGCCAGGTCGGTCGAAACTATGGCTACACCTTC
-,12,-,TRBJ1-5,TRBV7-9,CASSLVNQPQHF,TGTGCCAGCAGCTTAGTCAATCAGCCCCAGCATTTT
few,12,-,TRBJ1-2,TRBV28,CASNRANYGYTF,TGTGCCAGCAACAGAGCTAACTATGGCTACACCTTC
-,17,TRBD1,TRBJ2-1,TRBV3-1/TRBV3-2,CASSQVVLAGQGDEQFF,TGTGCCAGCAGCCAAGTGGTGTTGGCGGGACAGGGGGATGAGCAGTTCTTC
-,15,TRBD1,TRBJ2-7,TRBV3-1/TRBV3-2,CASSHTGTGVHEQYF,TGTGCCAGCAGCCACACGGGGACAGGGGTCCACGAGCAGTACTTC
once,15,TRBD1,TRBJ2-2,TRBV5-1,CASGRDRDYSGELFF,TGCGCCAGCGGAAGGGACAGGGATTATTCCGGGGAGCTGTTTTTT